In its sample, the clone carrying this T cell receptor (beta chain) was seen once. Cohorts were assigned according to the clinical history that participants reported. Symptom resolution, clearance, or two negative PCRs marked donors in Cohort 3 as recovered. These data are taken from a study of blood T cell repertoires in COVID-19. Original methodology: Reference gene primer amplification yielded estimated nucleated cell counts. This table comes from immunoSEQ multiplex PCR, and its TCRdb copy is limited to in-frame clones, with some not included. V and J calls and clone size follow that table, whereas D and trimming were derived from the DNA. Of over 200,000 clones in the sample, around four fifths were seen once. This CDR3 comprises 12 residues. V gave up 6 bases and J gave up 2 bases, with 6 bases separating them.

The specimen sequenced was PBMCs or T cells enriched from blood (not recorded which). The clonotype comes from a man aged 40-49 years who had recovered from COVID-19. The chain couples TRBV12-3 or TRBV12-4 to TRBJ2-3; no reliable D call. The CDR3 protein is CASSDNTDTQYF. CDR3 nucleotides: TGTGCCAGCAGCGACAACACAGATACGCAGTATTTT.